This TCR beta chain appears in the sequencing data of a study of blood T cell repertoires in COVID-19. Background on the study: The United States, Italy and Spain provided the acute and convalescent COVID-19 samples. PBMCs, B-cell-depleted T cells, or T cells provided the cDNA or gDNA that made up the material.

J was trimmed by 3 bases and V by 4 bases; bases with no gene match: 8. CDR3 size: 16 residues. The germline CDR1 and CDR2 sequences are ENHRY and SYGVKD. Sequencing was performed with immunoSEQ multiplex PCR; in TCRdb, only in-frame clones are kept and a portion is missing. Counted here are roughly 190,000 clones, approximately 87% occurring once; the ten biggest clones make up 3.7%. Source material: peripheral blood. V gene TRBV10-3 combines with J gene TRBJ2-7, with 11 bases matching TRBD2. The TCR originated in a man aged 18 to 30 with active or convalescent COVID-19. This CDR3 is CAISVLVGLAVYEQYF. CDR3 nucleotide sequence: TGTGCCATCAGTGTCCTGGTGGGACTAGCGGTCTACGAGCAGTACTTC.